This T cell receptor beta chain was found in a study of T-cell memory formation after mild COVID-19. Study-wide results and caveats: Among clones contracting day 15 to 85, CD4/CD8 was balanced, whereas later expanders leaned CD4+. There were some responding clones in pre-infection memory, which suggested that cross-reactive memory had joined.

This CDR3 spans 16 amino acids. Trimming shortened V by 4 bases and J by 6 bases, and 24 bases separated the two germline ends. Germline V gene data show CDR1 as SQVTM and CDR2 as ANQGSEA. A few counts support this clonotype. As yet, its antigen is unknown. TCRdb independently ran MiXCR on the 5' RACE reads; one entry per CDR3 protein. There are about half a million distinct CDR3 sequences in the sample; roughly 18% occur only once, and 12% lies in the top ten. This clonotype was obtained from an adult woman who had mild COVID-19 (a few samples of this study predate the infection). Cell type and time point are not known. Sequencing was carried out using PBMCs or a T cell subset sorted from them (not recorded which). The rearrangement links TRBV29-1 to TRBJ1-1; the D gene is possibly TRBD1 (6 bases). CDR3 sequence: CSVGGAAGTAGAEAFF. CDR3 nucleotides: TGCAGCGTTGGGGGGGCCGCTGGGACCGCCGGGGCTGAAGCTTTCTTT.